The 20 T cell receptor beta chains below all came from one sample that was sequenced in a study of blood T cell repertoires in COVID-19. Produced via immunoSEQ multiplex PCR; TCRdb's table is partial and in-frame only. The sample has 190,000 or so clones, 86% seen once; the top ten hold approximately 0.75%. Source material: peripheral blood. The receptors come from a woman aged 65 to 85 with acute or convalescent COVID-19.

V usage is TRBV3-1 (or the pseudogene TRBV3-2) and J usage is TRBJ2-1; 7 nucleotides line up with TRBD2. V gave up 2 bases and J gave up 7 bases; unmatched junction bases: 8. Per germline, CDR1 LGHDT and CDR2 YNNKEL (reference sequence). This CDR3 comprises 15 residues. The CDR3: CASSQKAGTRNEQFF. The CDR3 nucleotides are TGTGCCAGCAGCCAAAAAGCGGGAACAAGAAATGAGCAGTTCTTC.

V usage is TRBV25-1 and J usage is TRBJ1-3; D is unclear. The CDR3 contains 14 residues. Trimming pared 8 bases from V and 3 bases from J, leaving 14 bases between. Germline V gene sequence: CDR1 MGHDK, CDR2 SYGVNS. CDR3 coding DNA: TGTGCCAGCCGGAACACTAGGGATGGAAACACCATATATTTT. Translated, it gives CASRNTRDGNTIYF.

This clone was seen once. The chain employs TRBV12-3 or TRBV12-4 and TRBJ1-1; weak D call: TRBD1 (6 bases). The germline V and J ends were trimmed by 7 bases and 4 bases, with 13 bases remaining between them. CDR3 size: 13 residues. The CDR3 DNA reads as TGTGCCAGCAACCTACCAGGGGCCACTGAAGCTTTCTTT. Translation: CASNLPGATEAFF.

This clone appeared a single time. The sample contains more than one DNA sequence encoding this CDR3. The J gene is TRBJ2-7, the V gene TRBV5-1; maybe TRBD1 (7 bases). Germline V gene data show CDR1 as SGHRS and CDR2 as YFSETQ. The V and J ends lost 0 bases and 3 bases respectively, with 10 bases between them. The CDR3 spans 14 residues. The CDR3 spells CASSLGQGGYEQYF. The CDR3 nucleotides read TGCGCCAGCAGCTTGGGGCAGGGGGGCTACGAGCAGTACTTC.

This chain uses TRBV6-2 or TRBV6-3 with TRBJ2-7; TRBD2 is a possible D gene (6 bases). The CDR3 has 14 amino acids. Deletions cut 0 bases from V and 5 bases from J, with 11 bases between. Germline V gives CDR1 MNHEY, CDR2 SVGEGT. Here the CDR3 reads CASSYSGLSDEQYF. The CDR3 coding sequence is TGTGCCAGCAGTTACTCGGGACTGAGCGACGAGCAGTACTTC.

V and J are TRBV19 and TRBJ1-3; the D is unclear. V lost 6 bases and J lost 2, with 8 bases in between. Germline loops: CDR1 LNHDA, CDR2 SQIVND (reference sequence). The CDR3 length is 13 residues. CDR3 loop: CASSESAGNTIYF. DNA of the CDR3: TGTGCCAGTAGCGAGAGCGCTGGAAACACCATATATTTT.

The chain is built from TRBV2 and TRBJ1-2, with TRBD1 identical over 12 bases. The CDR3 length is 15 residues. Germline V gene sequence: CDR1 SNHLY, CDR2 FYNNEI. V lost 5 bases to trimming and J lost 8 bases; unmatched junction nucleotides: 9. The CDR3 reads CASSSGTGGAYGYTF. The CDR3 DNA reads as TGTGCCAGCAGTTCCGGGACAGGGGGCGCATACGGCTACACCTTC.

This clone was counted a single time. The chain joins TRBV6-6 to TRBJ1-1, with 9 bases aligning to TRBD1. From germline, CDR1 is MNHNY and CDR2 SVGAGI (reference sequence). Trimming at V came to 10 bases and at J to 7 bases, leaving 7 bases not matched to a gene. The CDR3 loop spans 12 amino acids. DNA for the CDR3: TGTGCCACCGGCACAGGGGGCCTTGAAGCTTTCTTT. Protein product: CATGTGGLEAFF.

This chain links TRBV24-1 with TRBJ2-2; 9 nucleotides match TRBD1. The CDR3 contains 16 residues. V was clipped by 2 bases and J by 5 bases; unmatched bases: 5. Germline lookup yields CDR1 KGHDR and CDR2 SFDVKD. The CDR3 sequence: CATSDWGTGKTGELFF. DNA of the CDR3: TGTGCCACCAGTGATTGGGGGACAGGGAAGACCGGGGAGCTGTTTTTT.

This chain links TRBV11-3 with TRBJ2-7; no clear D. The CDR3 extends over 14 amino acids. Germline CDR1 is SGHNT and CDR2 is YENEEA. Between the trimmed V and J ends, which lost 1 base and 2 bases, there was a span of 9 bases. The CDR3: CASSLGGSTYEQYF. As DNA, the CDR3 is TGTGCCAGCAGCTTAGGAGGCAGTACCTACGAGCAGTACTTC.

The chain is built from TRBV27 and TRBJ1-1; a weak D match, TRBD1 (6 bases). This CDR3 is 15 amino acids long. V lost 0 bases and J lost 0, with 8 bases in between. Germline values: CDR1 MNHEY, CDR2 SMNVEV (reference sequence). This CDR3 reads CASSLSRGMNTEAFF. The CDR3 region has the DNA TGTGCCAGCAGTTTATCTAGGGGGATGAACACTGAAGCTTTCTTT.

The chain uses TRBV6-2 or TRBV6-3 and TRBJ1-3; unclear D gene. The V gene lost 4 bases and the J gene lost 0 bases, with 13 bases spanning the gap. This CDR3 has 16 amino acids. The V gene's germline CDR1 is MNHEY and CDR2 SVGEGT. CDR3 sequence reads: CASSSPGYGSGNTIYF. DNA of the CDR3: TGTGCCAGCAGTTCCCCGGGTTACGGCTCTGGAAACACCATATATTTT.

J is TRBJ1-4 and V is TRBV5-1; D may be TRBD1 (6 bases). Trimming removed 3 bases at V and 0 bases at J, with 9 bases between. CDR1 and CDR2 from the germline V gene are SGHRS and YFSETQ. CDR3 size: 15 residues. This CDR3 is CASSSQGTTNEKLFF. The CDR3, as DNA: TGCGCCAGCAGCTCACAGGGAACAACTAATGAAAAACTGTTTTTT.

This clone has only one observation. The chain couples TRBV9 to TRBJ2-3; 7 positions agree with TRBD1. This CDR3 comprises 14 residues. V shed 4 bases, J shed 8 bases, and the junction held 10 bases outside the gene matches. Per germline, CDR1 SGDLS and CDR2 YYNGEE. The CDR3 nucleotides are TGTGCCAGCAGCCCTAGGGGGCCTTTGGGTACGCAGTATTTT. Its protein is CASSPRGPLGTQYF.

This chain links TRBV7-2 with TRBJ2-1; possible D gene TRBD1, 7 bases. V lost 1 base and J 9 bases, leaving 13 bases between the germline ends. The germline CDR1 and CDR2 sequences are SGHTA and FQGNSA. This CDR3 spans 14 amino acids. This CDR3 reads CASSLGGTAPEQFF. DNA for the CDR3: TGTGCCAGCAGCTTAGGCGGGACAGCTCCTGAGCAGTTCTTC.

The genes are TRBV6-4 and TRBJ2-7, with D uncertain. This CDR3 spans 8 amino acids. Deletions cut 11 bases from V and 10 bases from J, with 9 bases between. Germline lookup yields CDR1 MRHNA and CDR2 SNTAGT. The CDR3 DNA sequence: TGTGCCCGGGTCTGTCAGTACTTC. Its protein product is CARVCQYF.

The J gene is TRBJ2-7, the V gene TRBV18, with a weak D call TRBD1 (5 bases). With 3 bases removed from V and 8 bases from J, the gap between germline ends came to 17 bases. Germline-derived CDR1 and CDR2 are KGHSH and LQKENI. The CDR3 has 14 amino acids. CDR3 sequence (DNA): TGTGCCAGCTCACCTCTACAGGAAGCTACGAAGCAGTACTTC. Amino acids: CASSPLQEATKQYF.

The chain combines TRBV10-2 with TRBJ1-5, with D possibly TRBD1 on 6 matching bases. The CDR3 has 14 amino acids. Looked up from germline, CDR1 is WSHSY and CDR2 is SAAADI. V shed 6 bases and J shed 4 bases, with 13 bases lying between them. DNA for the CDR3: TGCGCCAGCAGGGACCGGACAGTGAATCAGCCCCAGCATTTT. Translated: CASRDRTVNQPQHF.

This chain joins TRBV10-1 and TRBJ1-5, with D possibly matching TRBD1 (5 bases). The CDR3 has 13 residues. Germline CDR1 is WNHNN and CDR2 is SYGVQD (reference sequence). Trimming removed 5 bases from V and 4 bases from J, with 9 bases in between. In nucleotides, the CDR3 is TGCGCCAGCAGTTCCCAGGGAAATCAGCCCCAGCATTTT. It yields the protein CASSSQGNQPQHF.

The rearrangement uses TRBV7-9 and TRBJ1-4; D may be TRBD1 (5 bases). Between the trimmed V and J ends, which lost 3 bases and 8 bases, there was a span of 13 bases. This CDR3 region has 14 residues. The germline V gene encodes CDR1 SEHNR and CDR2 FQNEAQ (reference sequence). CDR3 amino acids: CASSFLGASEKLFF. The CDR3 DNA sequence: TGTGCCAGCAGCTTTCTAGGGGCGTCGGAAAAACTGTTTTTT.